This paragraph covers one T cell receptor (beta chain) sequence. This record belongs to a study of blood T cell repertoires in COVID-19. Study overall: Cohort 3 recovery required two negative PCRs, clearance, or symptom resolution.

The germline V gene encodes CDR1 MNHEY and CDR2 SVGAGI. V was shortened by 7 bases and J by 7 bases, with 16 bases between the two germline ends. The CDR3 consists of 13 residues. Under the authors' procedure: It was from reference gene primer amplification that nucleated cell counts were estimated. Assay used: immunoSEQ multiplex PCR; TCRdb lists only in-frame clones, some missing. The DNA was the basis for D and trimming; V, J and clone size are from that table. The repertoire consists of around 360,000 clones, with 87% occurring once and the leading ten covering 1.5% to 2%. The sequencing input was PBMCs or T cells enriched from blood (not recorded which). The chain uses TRBV6-5 and TRBJ1-2, with a tentative D call TRBD1 (5 bases). The TCR originated in a man aged 35-49 years in a cohort exposed to, infected with or recovered from COVID-19 (not recorded which). The CDR3 nucleotides are TGTGCCAGCACACATTCAGGGTCCGGTGGCTACACCTTC. The encoded protein is CASTHSGSGGYTF.